This T cell receptor (beta chain) was sequenced during a study of T cell responses to AZD1222 COVID-19 vaccine. Study results and caveats: Repertoires in all cases were sampled only once the peak T cell response had passed. White British ancestry dominated among donors, who included more females, and clonal diversity was possibly underestimated.

The method was immunoSEQ multiplex PCR; TCRdb's version includes in-frame clones alone and lacks a portion of them. The sample includes 100,000 to 150,000 clones, 80% to 90% seen only once; the top ten take approximately 1.5%. Comment on this clone: The antigen remains unidentified.

The sample in question was peripheral blood, obtained on day 0 of AZD1222 vaccination. This sequence originates from an adult in good health.

CDR3 protein: CASSESIQGAGNEQFF. CDR3 DNA sequence: TGCGCCAGCAGTGAGTCGATTCAGGGGGCCGGCAATGAGCAGTTCTTC. The chain is built from TRBV10-1 and TRBJ2-1; 8 bases map to TRBD1. With V trimmed by 0 bases and J by 6 bases, 7 bases remained unmatched. The CDR3 extends over 16 amino acids. The germline CDR1 and CDR2 sequences are WNHNN and SYGVQD (reference sequence).